The entry below describes one T cell receptor beta chain. Its specificity is unknown. The data derive from a study of cytomegalovirus exposure and HLA in healthy donors. General study findings and limits: Clonal expansion was found to be greater in HLA-associated TCR beta chains than in equally common others in a later analysis. For cytomegalovirus status, the classifier reportedly gave diagnoses with high specificity and sensitivity.

V lost 0 bases, J lost 2 bases, and 6 bases stayed unmatched. This CDR3 has 16 amino acids. Per germline, CDR1 SEHNR and CDR2 FQNEAQ (reference sequence). PCR was performed using 60 Vbeta and 13 Jbeta primers. The protocol was immunoSEQ multiplex PCR, while the TCRdb copy is restricted to in-frame clones and leaves out a portion. The sample yields about 130,000 clones, just under 80% seen once. Sequenced input: PBMCs. The source is a woman between 18 and 29 years old in good health and CMV-seronegative. This chain connects TRBV7-9 to TRBJ1-1; the match to TRBD1 covers 7 bases. CDR3 loop: CASSLAGGGYNTEAFF. For the CDR3, the DNA is TGTGCCAGCAGCTTAGCAGGGGGCGGATATAACACTGAAGCTTTCTTT.